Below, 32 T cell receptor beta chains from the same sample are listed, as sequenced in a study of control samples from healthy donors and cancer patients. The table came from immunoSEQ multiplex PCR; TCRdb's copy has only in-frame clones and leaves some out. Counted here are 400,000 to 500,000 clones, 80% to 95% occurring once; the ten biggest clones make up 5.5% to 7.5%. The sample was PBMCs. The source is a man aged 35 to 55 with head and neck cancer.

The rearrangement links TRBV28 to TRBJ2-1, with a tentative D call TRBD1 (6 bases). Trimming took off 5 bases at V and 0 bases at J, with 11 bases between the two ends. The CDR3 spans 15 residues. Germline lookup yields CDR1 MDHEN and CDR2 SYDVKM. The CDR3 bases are TGTGCCAGCAGTCTCTGGACAGACTCCTACAATGAGCAGTTCTTC. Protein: CASSLWTDSYNEQFF.

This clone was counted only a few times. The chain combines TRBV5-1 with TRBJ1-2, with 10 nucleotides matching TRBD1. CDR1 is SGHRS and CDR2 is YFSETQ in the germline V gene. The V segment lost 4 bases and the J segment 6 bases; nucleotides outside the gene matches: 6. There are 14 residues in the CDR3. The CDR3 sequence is CASSPPDRGHGYTF. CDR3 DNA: TGCGCCAGCAGCCCCCCAGACAGGGGGCATGGCTACACCTTC. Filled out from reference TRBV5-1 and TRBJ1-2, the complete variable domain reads KAGVTQTPRYLIKTRGQQVTLSCSPISGHRSVSWYQQTPGQGLQFLFEYFSETQRNKGNFPGRFSGRQFSNSRSEMNVSTLELGDSALYLCASSPPDRGHGYTFGSGTRLTVV.

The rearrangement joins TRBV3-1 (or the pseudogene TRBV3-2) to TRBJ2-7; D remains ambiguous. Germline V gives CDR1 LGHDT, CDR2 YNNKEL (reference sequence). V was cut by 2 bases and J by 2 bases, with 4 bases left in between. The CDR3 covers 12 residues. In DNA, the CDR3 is TGTGCCAGCAGCCAATCGGCCTACGAGCAGTACTTC. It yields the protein CASSQSAYEQYF.

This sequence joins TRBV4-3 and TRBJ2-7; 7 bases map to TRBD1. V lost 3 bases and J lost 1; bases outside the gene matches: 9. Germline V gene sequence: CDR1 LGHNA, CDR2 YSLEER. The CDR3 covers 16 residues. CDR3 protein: CASSHGTGTVSYEQYF. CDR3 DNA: TGCGCCAGCAGCCACGGTACCGGGACAGTATCCTACGAGCAGTACTTC.

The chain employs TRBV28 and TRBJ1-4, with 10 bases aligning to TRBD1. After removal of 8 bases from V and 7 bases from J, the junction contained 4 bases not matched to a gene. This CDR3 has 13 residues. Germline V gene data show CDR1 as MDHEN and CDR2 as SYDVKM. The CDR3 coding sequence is TGTGCCAGCGGCCGGGACAGGGGTGAAAAACTGTTTTTT. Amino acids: CASGRDRGEKLFF. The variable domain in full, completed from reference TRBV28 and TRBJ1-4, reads DVKVTQSSRYLVKRTGEKVFLECVQDMDHENMFWYRQDPGLGLRLIYFSYDVKMKEKGDIPEGYSVSREKKERFSLILESASTNQTSMYLCASGRDRGEKLFFGSGTQLSVL.

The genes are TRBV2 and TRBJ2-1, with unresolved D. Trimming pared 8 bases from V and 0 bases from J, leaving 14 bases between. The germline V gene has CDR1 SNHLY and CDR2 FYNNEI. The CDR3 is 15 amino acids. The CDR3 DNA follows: TGTGCCAGCCAAGCCCATATTAGCTCCTACAATGAGCAGTTCTTC. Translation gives CASQAHISSYNEQFF.

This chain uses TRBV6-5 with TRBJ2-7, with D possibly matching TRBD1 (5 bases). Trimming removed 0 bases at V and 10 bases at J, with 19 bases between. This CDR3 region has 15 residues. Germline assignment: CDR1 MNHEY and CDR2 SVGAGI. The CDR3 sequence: CASSYSRTGALRQYF. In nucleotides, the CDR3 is TGTGCCAGCAGTTACTCCCGCACAGGCGCCCTGAGACAGTACTTC.

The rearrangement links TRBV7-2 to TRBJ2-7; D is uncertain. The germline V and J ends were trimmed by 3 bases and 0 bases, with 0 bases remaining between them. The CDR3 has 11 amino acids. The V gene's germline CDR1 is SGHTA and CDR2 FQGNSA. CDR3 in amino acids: CASSFSYEQYF. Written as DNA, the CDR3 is TGTGCCAGCAGCTTCTCCTACGAGCAGTACTTC. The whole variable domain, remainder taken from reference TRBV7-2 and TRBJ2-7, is GAGVSQSPSNKVTEKGKDVELRCDPISGHTALYWYRQSLGQGLEFLIYFQGNSAPDKSGLPSDRFSAERTGGSVSTLTIQRTQQEDSAVYLCASSFSYEQYFGPGTRLTVT.

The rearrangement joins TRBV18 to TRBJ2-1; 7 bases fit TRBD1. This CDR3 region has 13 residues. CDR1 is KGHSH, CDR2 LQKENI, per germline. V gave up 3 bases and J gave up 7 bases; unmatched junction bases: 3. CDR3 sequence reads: CASSPLQGNEQFF. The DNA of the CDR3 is TGTGCCAGCTCACCGTTACAGGGGAATGAGCAGTTCTTC.

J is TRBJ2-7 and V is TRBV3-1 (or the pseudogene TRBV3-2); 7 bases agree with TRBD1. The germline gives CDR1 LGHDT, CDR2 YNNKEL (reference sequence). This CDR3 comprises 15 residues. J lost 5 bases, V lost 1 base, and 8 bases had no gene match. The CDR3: CASSQADRVKHEQYF. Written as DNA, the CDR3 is TGTGCCAGCAGCCAAGCTGACAGGGTGAAGCACGAGCAGTACTTC.

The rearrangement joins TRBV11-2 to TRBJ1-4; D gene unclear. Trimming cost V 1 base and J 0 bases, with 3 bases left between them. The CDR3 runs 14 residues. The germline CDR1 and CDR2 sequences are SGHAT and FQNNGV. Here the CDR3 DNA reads TGTGCCAGCAGCTTAGCCGCAACTAATGAAAAACTGTTTTTT. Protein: CASSLAATNEKLFF.

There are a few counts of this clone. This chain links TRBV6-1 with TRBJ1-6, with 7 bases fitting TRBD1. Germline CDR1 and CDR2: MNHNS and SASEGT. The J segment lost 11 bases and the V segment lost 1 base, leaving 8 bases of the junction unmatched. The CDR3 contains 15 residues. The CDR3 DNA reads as TGTGCCAGCAGTGAAGAGGGGGCATCGGTAACACCCCTCCACTTT. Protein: CASSEEGASVTPLHF.

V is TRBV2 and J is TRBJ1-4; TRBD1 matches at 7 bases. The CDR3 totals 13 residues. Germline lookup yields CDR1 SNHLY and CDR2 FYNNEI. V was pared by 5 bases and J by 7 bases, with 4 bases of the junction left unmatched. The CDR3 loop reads CASSLDRREKLFF. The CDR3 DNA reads TGTGCCAGCAGTTTGGACAGGCGTGAAAAACTGTTTTTT.

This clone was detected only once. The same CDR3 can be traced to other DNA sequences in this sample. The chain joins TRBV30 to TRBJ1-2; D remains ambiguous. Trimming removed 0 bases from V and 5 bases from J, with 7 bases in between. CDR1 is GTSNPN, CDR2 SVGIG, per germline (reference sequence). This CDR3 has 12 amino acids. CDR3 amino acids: CAWSVSGYGYTF. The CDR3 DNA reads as TGTGCCTGGAGTGTAAGCGGGTATGGCTACACCTTC.

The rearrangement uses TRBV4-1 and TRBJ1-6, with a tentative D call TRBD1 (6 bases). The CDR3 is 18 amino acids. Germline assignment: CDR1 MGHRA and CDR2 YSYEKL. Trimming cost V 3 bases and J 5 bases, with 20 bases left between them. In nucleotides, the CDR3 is TGCGCCAGCAGCCAGAGAGGGGGACGGGGGGCGGATAATTCACCCCTCCACTTT. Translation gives CASSQRGGRGADNSPLHF.

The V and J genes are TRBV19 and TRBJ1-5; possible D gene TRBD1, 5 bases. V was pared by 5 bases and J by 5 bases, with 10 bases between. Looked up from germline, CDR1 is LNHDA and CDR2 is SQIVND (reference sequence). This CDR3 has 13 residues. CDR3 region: CASSSGIHQPQHF. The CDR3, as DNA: TGTGCCAGTAGTTCAGGGATTCATCAGCCCCAGCATTTT. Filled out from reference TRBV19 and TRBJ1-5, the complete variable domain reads DGGITQSPKYLFRKEGQNVTLSCEQNLNHDAMYWYRQDPGQGLRLIYYSQIVNDFQKGDIAEGYSVSREKKESFPLTVTSAQKNPTAFYLCASSSGIHQPQHFGDGTRLSIL.

The CDR3 DNA reads as TGCGCCAGCAGTCATGGACAGGGGGTAATCGCCGGGGAGCTGTTTTTT. It encodes CASSHGQGVIAGELFF. This sequence joins TRBV5-1 and TRBJ2-2; 10 positions agree with TRBD1. Germline V gene lookup returns CDR1 SGHRS and CDR2 YFSETQ. V gave up 5 bases and J gave up 6 bases; unmatched junction bases: 10. The length of the CDR3 is 16 residues.

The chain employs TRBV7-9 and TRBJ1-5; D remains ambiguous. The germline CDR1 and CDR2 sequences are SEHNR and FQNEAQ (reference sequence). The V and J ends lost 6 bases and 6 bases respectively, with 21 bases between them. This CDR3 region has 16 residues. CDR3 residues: CASSSTGLGLGQPQHF. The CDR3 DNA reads TGTGCCAGCAGTTCAACGGGCCTCGGGCTGGGTCAGCCCCAGCATTTT.

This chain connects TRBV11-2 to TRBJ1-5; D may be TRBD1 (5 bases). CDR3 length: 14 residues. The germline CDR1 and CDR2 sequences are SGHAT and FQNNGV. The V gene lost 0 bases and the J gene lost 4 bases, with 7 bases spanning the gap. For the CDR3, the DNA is TGTGCCAGCAGCTTAGAAGGGGTAAATCAGCCCCAGCATTTT. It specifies CASSLEGVNQPQHF.

The CDR3 DNA reads as TGTGCCAGCAGCCATAGACAGGGAGCCTACGAGCAGTACTTC. Translated: CASSHRQGAYEQYF. The rearrangement joins TRBV6-6 to TRBJ2-7, with TRBD1 matching 7 bases. The CDR3 has 14 amino acids. The V gene end was trimmed by 6 bases and the J gene end by 2 bases; junction bases not matched to a gene: 7. Germline assignment: CDR1 MNHNY and CDR2 SVGAGI (reference sequence).

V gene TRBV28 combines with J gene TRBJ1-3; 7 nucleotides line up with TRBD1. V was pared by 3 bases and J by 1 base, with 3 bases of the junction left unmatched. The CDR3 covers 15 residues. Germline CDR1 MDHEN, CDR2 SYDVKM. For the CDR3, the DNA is TGTGCCAGCAGTTTCCGGGACAGATCTGGAAACACCATATATTTT. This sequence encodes CASSFRDRSGNTIYF.

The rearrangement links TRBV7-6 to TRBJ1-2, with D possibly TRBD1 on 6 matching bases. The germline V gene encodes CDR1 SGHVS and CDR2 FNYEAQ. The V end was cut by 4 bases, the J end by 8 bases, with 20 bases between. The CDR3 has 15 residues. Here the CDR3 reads CASSSAPGGGGGYTF. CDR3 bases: TGTGCCAGCAGCTCCGCCCCGGGGGGCGGCGGGGGCTACACCTTC.

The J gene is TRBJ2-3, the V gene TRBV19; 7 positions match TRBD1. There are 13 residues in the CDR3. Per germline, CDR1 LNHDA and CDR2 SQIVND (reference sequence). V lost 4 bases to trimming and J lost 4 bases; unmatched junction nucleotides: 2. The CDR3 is CASSTGGADTQYF. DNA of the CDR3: TGTGCCAGTAGTACAGGGGGTGCAGATACGCAGTATTTT.

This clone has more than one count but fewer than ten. In DNA form, the CDR3 reads TGTGCCAGCAGCAAGGACCTGGGCACTGAAGCTTTCTTT. This translates into CASSKDLGTEAFF. V gene TRBV9 combines with J gene TRBJ1-1; D unresolved. V was cut by 4 bases and J by 4 bases, with 11 bases left in between. The CDR3 is 13 residues long. The germline CDR1 and CDR2 sequences are SGDLS and YYNGEE.

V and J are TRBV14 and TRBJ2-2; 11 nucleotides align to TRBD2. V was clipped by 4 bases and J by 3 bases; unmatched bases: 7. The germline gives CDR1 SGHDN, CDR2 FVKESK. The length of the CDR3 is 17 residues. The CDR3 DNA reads TGTGCCAGCAGCCGTCCTAGCGGGGGGCCCGACACCGGGGAGCTGTTTTTT. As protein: CASSRPSGGPDTGELFF.

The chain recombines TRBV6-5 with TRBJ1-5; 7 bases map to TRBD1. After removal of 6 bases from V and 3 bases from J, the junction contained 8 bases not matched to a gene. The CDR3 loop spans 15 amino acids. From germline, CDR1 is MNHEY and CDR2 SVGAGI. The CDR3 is CASRRTGGINQPQHF. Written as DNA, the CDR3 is TGTGCCAGCAGAAGGACAGGTGGGATCAATCAGCCCCAGCATTTT.

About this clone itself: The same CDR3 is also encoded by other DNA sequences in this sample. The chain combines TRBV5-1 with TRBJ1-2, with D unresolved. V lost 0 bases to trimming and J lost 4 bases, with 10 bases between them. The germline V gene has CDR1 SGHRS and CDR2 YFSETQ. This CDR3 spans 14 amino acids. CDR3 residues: CASSLDGAGYGYTF. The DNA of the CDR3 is TGCGCCAGCAGCTTGGACGGAGCCGGCTATGGCTACACCTTC.

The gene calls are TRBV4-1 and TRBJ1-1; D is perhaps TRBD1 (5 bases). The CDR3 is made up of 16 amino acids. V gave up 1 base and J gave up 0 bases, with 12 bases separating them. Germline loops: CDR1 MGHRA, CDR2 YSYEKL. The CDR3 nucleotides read TGCGCCAGCAGCCAAGGACGGGGGGGATTGAACACTGAAGCTTTCTTT. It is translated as CASSQGRGGLNTEAFF.

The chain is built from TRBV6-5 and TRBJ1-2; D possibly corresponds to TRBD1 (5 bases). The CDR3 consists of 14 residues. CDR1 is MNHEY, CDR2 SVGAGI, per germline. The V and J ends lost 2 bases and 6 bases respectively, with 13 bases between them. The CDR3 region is CASSYLRVRDGYTF. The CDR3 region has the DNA TGTGCCAGCAGTTACCTCAGGGTGCGGGATGGCTACACCTTC.

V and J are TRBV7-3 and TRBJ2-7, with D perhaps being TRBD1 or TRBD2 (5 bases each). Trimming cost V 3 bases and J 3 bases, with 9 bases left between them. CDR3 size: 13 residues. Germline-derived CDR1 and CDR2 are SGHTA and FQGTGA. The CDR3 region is CASSFRDGYEQYF. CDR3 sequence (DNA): TGTGCCAGCAGCTTCCGGGACGGCTACGAGCAGTACTTC.

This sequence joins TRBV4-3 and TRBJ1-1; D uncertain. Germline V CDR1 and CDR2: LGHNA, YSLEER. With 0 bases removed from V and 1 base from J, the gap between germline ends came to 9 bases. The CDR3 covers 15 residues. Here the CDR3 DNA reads TGCGCCAGCAGCCAAGATAGGAACAGGAACACTGAAGCTTTCTTT. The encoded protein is CASSQDRNRNTEAFF.

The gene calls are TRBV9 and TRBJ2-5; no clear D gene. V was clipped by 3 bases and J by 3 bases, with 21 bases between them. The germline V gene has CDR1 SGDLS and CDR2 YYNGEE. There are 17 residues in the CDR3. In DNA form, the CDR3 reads TGTGCCAGCAGCGCCGGCGTGACGAACAGAGCCGAAGAGACCCAGTACTTC. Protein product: CASSAGVTNRAEETQYF.